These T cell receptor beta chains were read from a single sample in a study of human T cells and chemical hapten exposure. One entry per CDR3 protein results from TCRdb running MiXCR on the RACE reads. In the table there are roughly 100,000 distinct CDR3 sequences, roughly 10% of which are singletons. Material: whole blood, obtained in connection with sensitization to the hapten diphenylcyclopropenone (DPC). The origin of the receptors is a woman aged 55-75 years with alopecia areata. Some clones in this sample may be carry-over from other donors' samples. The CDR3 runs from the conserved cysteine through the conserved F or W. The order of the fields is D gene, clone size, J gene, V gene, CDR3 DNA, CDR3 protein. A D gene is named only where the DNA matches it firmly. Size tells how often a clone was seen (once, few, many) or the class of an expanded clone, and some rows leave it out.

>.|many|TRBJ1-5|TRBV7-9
TGTGCCAGCAGCTTAGATGTCTCTGAGACGGGTCAGCCCCAGCATTTT
CASSLDVSETGQPQHF
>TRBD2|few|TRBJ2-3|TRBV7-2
TGTGCCAGCAGCTCCGCGACTAGCGGGGGACCAGCCCGCACAGATACGCAGTATTTT
CASSSATSGGPARTDTQYF
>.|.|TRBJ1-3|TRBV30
TGTGCCTGGAGTAGTCGTTGGGCACTCTCTGGAAACACCATATATTTT
CAWSSRWALSGNTIYF
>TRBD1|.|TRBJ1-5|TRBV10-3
TGTGCCATCAGCCCGGGACAGGAAATTAATAGCAATCAGCCCCAGCATTTT
CAISPGQEINSNQPQHF
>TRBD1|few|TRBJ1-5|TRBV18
TGTGCCAGCTCACCAGGTACAGGGGGAAGCAATCAGCCCCAGCATTTT
CASSPGTGGSNQPQHF
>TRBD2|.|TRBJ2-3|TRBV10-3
TGTGCCATCAGTGGGACTAGCGCGGATACGCAGTATTTT
CAISGTSADTQYF
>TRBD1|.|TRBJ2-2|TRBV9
TGTGCCAGCAGCGCCCAGTACCTGGGACAGGTCCCCGGGGAGCTGTTTTTT
CASSAQYLGQVPGELFF
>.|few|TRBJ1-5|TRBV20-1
TGCAGTGCTATCCTCGGCGCCCGTAATCAGCCCCAGCATTTT
CSAILGARNQPQHF
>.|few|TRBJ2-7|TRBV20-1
TGCAGTGCTAGAGATCGGTGGGTCGAGCAGTACTTC
CSARDRWVEQYF
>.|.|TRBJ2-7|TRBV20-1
TGCAGTGCTAGATCCCCCGGACACATTAACTACGAGCAGTACTTC
CSARSPGHINYEQYF
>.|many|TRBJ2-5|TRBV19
TGTGCCAGTAGTATAGGGGCCCAGAGAGAGACCCAGTACTTC
CASSIGAQRETQYF
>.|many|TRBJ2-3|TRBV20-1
TGCAGTGCCCCAGTGGAGGCGGGCCCTACAGATACGCAGTATTTT
CSAPVEAGPTDTQYF
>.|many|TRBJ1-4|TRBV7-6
TGTGCCAGCAGCTTGACCGGGCTTTATAATGAAAAACTGTTTTTT
CASSLTGLYNEKLFF
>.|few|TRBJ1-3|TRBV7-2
TGTGCCAGCAGCGCGGCGCGAACTGAAAACACCATATATTTT
CASSAARTENTIYF
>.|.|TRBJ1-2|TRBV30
TGTTGTTCTCGGAAGGGGGTCTCGAACTATGGCTACACCTTC
CCSRKGVSNYGYTF
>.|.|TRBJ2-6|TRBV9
TGTGCCAGCAGCCCACGACAGCTCTCTGGGGCCAACGTCCTGACTTTC
CASSPRQLSGANVLTF
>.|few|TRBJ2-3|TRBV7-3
TGTGCCAGCAGTCTCACCGGTACGGGGGCGCTTAGTATAGATACGCAGTATTTT
CASSLTGTGALSIDTQYF
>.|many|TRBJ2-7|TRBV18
TGTGCCAGCTCTGGCGGGCGGGTCTCCTACGAGCAGTACTTC
CASSGGRVSYEQYF
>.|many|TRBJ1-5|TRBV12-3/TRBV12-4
TGTGCCAGCAGTCCACAATTAAATCAGCCCCAGCATTTT
CASSPQLNQPQHF
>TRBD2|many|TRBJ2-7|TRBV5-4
TGTGCCAGCAGCGGGAGTAGCGGGGGGGCCGGGGGGTCCTACGAGCAGTACTTC
CASSGSSGGAGGSYEQYF
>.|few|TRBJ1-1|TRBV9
TGTGCCAGCAGTACAAGTTCGAACACTGAAGCTTTCTTT
CASSTSSNTEAFF
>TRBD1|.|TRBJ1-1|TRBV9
TGTGCCAGCAGCCCAAGGAACAGGGGGACTGAAGCTTTCTTT
CASSPRNRGTEAFF
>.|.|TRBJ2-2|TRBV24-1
TGTGCCACCAGTGACCCCCCCCCCGGGGAGCTGTTTTTT
CATSDPPPGELFF
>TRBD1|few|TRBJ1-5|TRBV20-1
TGCAGTGCTCCCTCCAGGACAGGGTCCTATCAGCCCCAGCATTTT
CSAPSRTGSYQPQHF
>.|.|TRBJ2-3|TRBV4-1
TGCGCCAGCAGCCAAGATGAAGCGATCACAGATACGCAGTATTTT
CASSQDEAITDTQYF
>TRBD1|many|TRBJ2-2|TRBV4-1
TGCGCCAGCAGCCAAGTTTCCGGGACAGTCACCGGGGAGCTGTTTTTT
CASSQVSGTVTGELFF
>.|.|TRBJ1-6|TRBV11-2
TGTGCCAGCAGCCCAGCCCCTTACGCACCCCTCCACTTT
CASSPAPYAPLHF
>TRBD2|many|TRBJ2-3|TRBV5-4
TGTGCCAGCAGCCACCTAGCGGGGCGCACAGATACGCAGTATTTT
CASSHLAGRTDTQYF
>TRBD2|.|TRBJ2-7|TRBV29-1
TGCAGCGTTGGTCCCTCTGGACTAGGGCTGACCGAGCAGTACTTC
CSVGPSGLGLTEQYF
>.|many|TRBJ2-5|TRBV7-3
TGTGCCAGCAGCTTAATGCAGGGCCCCCAAGAGACCCAGTACTTC
CASSLMQGPQETQYF
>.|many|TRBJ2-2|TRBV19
TGTGCCAGTAGTATTATGGGGCCCAGCACCGGGGAGCTGTTTTTT
CASSIMGPSTGELFF
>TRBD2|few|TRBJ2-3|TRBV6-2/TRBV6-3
TGTGCCAGCAGTTACTGGCGGGGGACCTCAGATACGCAGTATTTT
CASSYWRGTSDTQYF
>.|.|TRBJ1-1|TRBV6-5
TGTGCCAGCAGAGACGGATCTAACACTGAAGCTTTCTTT
CASRDGSNTEAFF
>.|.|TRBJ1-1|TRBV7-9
TGTGCCAGCACCGTTGACAGCTTGAACACTGAAGCTTTCTTT
CASTVDSLNTEAFF
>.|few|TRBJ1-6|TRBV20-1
TGCAGTGCCAAACATCTACGGGGGTGGAATTCACCCCTCCACTTT
CSAKHLRGWNSPLHF
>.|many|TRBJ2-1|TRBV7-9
TGTGCCAGCAGACCACAGCGGAACAATGAGCAGTTCTTC
CASRPQRNNEQFF
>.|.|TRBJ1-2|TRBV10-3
TGTGCCATCAGTGGGACCGGACAGATAAACTATGGCTACACCTTC
CAISGTGQINYGYTF
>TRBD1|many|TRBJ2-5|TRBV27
TGTGCCAGCAGTCCCCGCGGGACAGGGGAGAGATCCCAGTACTTC
CASSPRGTGERSQYF
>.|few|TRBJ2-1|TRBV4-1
TGCGCCAGCAGCCCAAGGGCTGGAGGGGGTACCTACAATGAGCAGTTCTTC
CASSPRAGGGTYNEQFF
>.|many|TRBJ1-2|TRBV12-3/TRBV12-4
TGTGCCAGCAGTGTTCTGACCGGTGCGGAATTTGCGTATGGCTACACCTTC
CASSVLTGAEFAYGYTF
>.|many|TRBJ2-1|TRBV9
TGTGCCAGCAGCGTAGAGTACAGGGGGGGCGCGCAGTTCTTC
CASSVEYRGGAQFF
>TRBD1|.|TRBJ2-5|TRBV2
TGTGCCAGCACGGGACAGGCCCAAGAGACCCAGTACTTC
CASTGQAQETQYF
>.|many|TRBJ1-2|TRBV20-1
TGCAGTGCTAGGCGGCCCACCTATTACTATGGCTACACCTTC
CSARRPTYYYGYTF
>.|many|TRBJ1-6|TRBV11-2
TGTGCCAGCAGCTTATCGGTCAGGCAGAATTCACCCCTCCACTTT
CASSLSVRQNSPLHF
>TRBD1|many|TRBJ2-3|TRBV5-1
TGCGCCAGCAGTACCGGGACAGAGACAGATACGCAGTATTTT
CASSTGTETDTQYF
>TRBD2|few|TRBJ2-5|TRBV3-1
TGTGCCAGCAGCCAACGTCGGACTAGCGGGGGGGAAGAGACCCAGTACTTC
CASSQRRTSGGEETQYF
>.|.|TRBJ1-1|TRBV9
TGTGCCAGCAGCGTAGGCTCCTCTGGGGGCTTGAACACTGAAGCTTTCTTT
CASSVGSSGGLNTEAFF
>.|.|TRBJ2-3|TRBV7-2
TGTGCCAGCAGCACGGGGAGCACAGATACGCAGTATTTT
CASSTGSTDTQYF
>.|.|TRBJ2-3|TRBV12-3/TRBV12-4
TGTGCCACCTCCGGTGGGGGCGGGTGGATCACAGATACGCAGTATTTT
CATSGGGGWITDTQYF